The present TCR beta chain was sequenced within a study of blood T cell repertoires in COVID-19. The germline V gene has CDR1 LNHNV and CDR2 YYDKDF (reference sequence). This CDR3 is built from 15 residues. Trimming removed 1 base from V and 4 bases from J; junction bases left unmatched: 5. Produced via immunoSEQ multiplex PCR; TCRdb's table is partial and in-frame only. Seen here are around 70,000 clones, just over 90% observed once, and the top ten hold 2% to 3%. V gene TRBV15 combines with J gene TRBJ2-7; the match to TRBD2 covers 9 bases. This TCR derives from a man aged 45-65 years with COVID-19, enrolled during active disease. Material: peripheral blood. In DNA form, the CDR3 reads TGTGCCACCAGCAGAGGGTATAGCGGGAGTTACGAGCAGTACTTC. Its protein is CATSRGYSGSYEQYF.